This TCR beta chain was recovered during a study of blood T cell repertoires in COVID-19. Participants came from roughly 25 US areas, aged roughly 18 to 100 years. Participants' reported clinical history set cohort assignment. Sequencing used immunoSEQ multiplex PCR; TCRdb keeps in-frame clones, though not all of them. The sample yields about 410,000 clones, 90% seen once. The specimen was PBMCs or T cells enriched from blood (not recorded which). This receptor was identified in a man between 18 and 35 years old who had recovered from COVID-19.

The DNA of the CDR3 is TGTGCCAGCAGTTTGCCTGGCTCGGGGACTGAAGCTTTCTTT. It codes for CASSLPGSGTEAFF. The gene calls are TRBV27 and TRBJ1-1; D gene ambiguous. The CDR3 consists of 14 residues. The V gene lost 3 bases and the J gene lost 5 bases, with 13 bases spanning the gap. From germline, CDR1 is MNHEY and CDR2 SMNVEV (reference sequence).